This T cell receptor beta chain was sequenced for a study of blood T cells in healthy people across ages. This clonotype was recorded a few times. Its antigen is unknown. The authors ran a second PCR of 7 to 11 cycles using a sample-barcoded 5' primer and a J-beta primer mix. TCRdb re-called the 5' RACE reads with MiXCR, one entry per CDR3 protein. The sample includes about 970,000 distinct CDR3 sequences, just over 50% of them seen just once. General study points: When one million T cells were used, diversity estimates were thought to be underestimates. The long-lived group displayed more naive CD4+ cells, plus higher diversity, than the aged donors did. The study could not conclusively compare naive and antigen-experienced cells, given its unsorted PBMCs.

CDR3 length: 14 residues. V gave up 5 bases and J gave up 6 bases, with 14 bases separating them. Per germline, CDR1 MNHEY and CDR2 SVGAGI. This receptor was identified in a woman between 55 and 75 years old in good health. This chain connects TRBV6-5 to TRBJ2-1; TRBD2 might be the D (6 bases). Sequencing input: blood. CDR3 sequence (DNA): TGTGCCAGCAGTCTCCCGGGACTGCGCAATGAGCAGTTCTTC. Its translation: CASSLPGLRNEQFF.